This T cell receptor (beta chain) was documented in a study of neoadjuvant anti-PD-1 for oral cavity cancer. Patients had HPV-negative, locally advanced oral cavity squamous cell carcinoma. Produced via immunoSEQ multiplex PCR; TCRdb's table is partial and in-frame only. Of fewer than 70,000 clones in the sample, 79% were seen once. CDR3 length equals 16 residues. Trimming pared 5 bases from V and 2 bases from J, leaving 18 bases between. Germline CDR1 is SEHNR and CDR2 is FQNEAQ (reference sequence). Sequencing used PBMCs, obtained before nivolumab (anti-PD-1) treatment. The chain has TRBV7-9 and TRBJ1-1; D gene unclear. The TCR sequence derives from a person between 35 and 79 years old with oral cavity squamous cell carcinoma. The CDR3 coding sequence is TGTGCCAGCAGCCCTCATGGACTTTTCCCAAACACTGAAGCTTTCTTT. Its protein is CASSPHGLFPNTEAFF.